Listed below are T cell receptor beta chains from one sample, sequenced in a study of shared clonotypes between healthy human individuals. Produced via immunoSEQ multiplex PCR; TCRdb's table is partial and in-frame only. The table has 600,000 to 750,000 clones, about 92% seen once. The source material was memory CD8+ T cells from PBMCs. The receptors here all came from a man aged 18-30 years in good health. Some clones in this sample may be carry-over from other donors' samples. Each CDR3 is given with its conserved first and last residue. Each record gives: J gene, V gene, CDR3 length, D gene, CDR3 protein. The D gene is left open where the match is weak.

J gene: TRBJ1-3
V gene: TRBV12-5
CDR3 length: 14
D gene: .
CDR3 protein: CASGIDGSGNTIYF

J gene: TRBJ2-2
V gene: TRBV28
CDR3 length: 15
D gene: .
CDR3 protein: CASRNDRRHTGELFF

J gene: TRBJ2-1
V gene: TRBV28
CDR3 length: 13
D gene: .
CDR3 protein: CASKASRYNEQFF

J gene: TRBJ2-1
V gene: TRBV28
CDR3 length: 14
D gene: TRBD1
CDR3 protein: CASSFGTGFGEQFF

J gene: TRBJ2-7
V gene: TRBV11-3
CDR3 length: 14
D gene: .
CDR3 protein: CASSLGSASYEQYF

J gene: TRBJ1-3
V gene: TRBV27
CDR3 length: 14
D gene: .
CDR3 protein: CASSTTGSWDTIYF

J gene: TRBJ1-3
V gene: TRBV27
CDR3 length: 16
D gene: .
CDR3 protein: CASSSGTRGRGNTIYF

J gene: TRBJ2-3
V gene: TRBV5-8
CDR3 length: 15
D gene: TRBD2
CDR3 protein: CASSPGTSNTDTQYF

J gene: TRBJ2-7
V gene: TRBV9
CDR3 length: 19
D gene: TRBD2
CDR3 protein: CASKGSGGSHCVTHYEQYF

J gene: TRBJ2-3
V gene: TRBV28
CDR3 length: 12
D gene: .
CDR3 protein: CASRLIGNTQYF

J gene: TRBJ2-7
V gene: TRBV7-8
CDR3 length: 14
D gene: .
CDR3 protein: CASSWGRGSYEQYF

J gene: TRBJ2-2
V gene: TRBV19
CDR3 length: 15
D gene: TRBD2
CDR3 protein: CASKEREIDTGELFF

J gene: TRBJ2-7
V gene: TRBV29-1
CDR3 length: 13
D gene: TRBD1
CDR3 protein: CSVRGTVYYEQYF

J gene: TRBJ1-2
V gene: TRBV5-1
CDR3 length: 13
D gene: .
CDR3 protein: CASSPGPLWGYTF

J gene: TRBJ1-4
V gene: TRBV11-2
CDR3 length: 14
D gene: .
CDR3 protein: CASSFKGGGEKLFF

J gene: TRBJ2-7
V gene: TRBV6-5
CDR3 length: 14
D gene: .
CDR3 protein: CASSYRSPTYEQYF

J gene: TRBJ1-1
V gene: TRBV4-1
CDR3 length: 14
D gene: .
CDR3 protein: CASSQVDGNTEAFF

J gene: TRBJ2-1
V gene: TRBV4-3
CDR3 length: 18
D gene: TRBD2
CDR3 protein: CASSQVTSGFPIGNEQFF

J gene: TRBJ1-1
V gene: TRBV19
CDR3 length: 11
D gene: .
CDR3 protein: CASSIAGEAFF

J gene: TRBJ2-1
V gene: TRBV28
CDR3 length: 16
D gene: TRBD2
CDR3 protein: CASSLFQRERWHEQFF

J gene: TRBJ2-1
V gene: TRBV5-1
CDR3 length: 13
D gene: .
CDR3 protein: CASSLGVSDEQFF

J gene: TRBJ1-5
V gene: TRBV27
CDR3 length: 18
D gene: TRBD1
CDR3 protein: CASSSGTGPLDANQPQHF

J gene: TRBJ2-3
V gene: TRBV7-9
CDR3 length: 15
D gene: .
CDR3 protein: CASSPPGGGGDTQYF

J gene: TRBJ2-3
V gene: TRBV7-9
CDR3 length: 16
D gene: TRBD1
CDR3 protein: CASSSRQGASTDTQYF

J gene: TRBJ2-3
V gene: TRBV29-1
CDR3 length: 11
D gene: .
CDR3 protein: CSGHAGTTQYF

J gene: TRBJ2-1
V gene: TRBV15
CDR3 length: 12
D gene: TRBD2
CDR3 protein: CATSRGTSDSFF

J gene: TRBJ2-7
V gene: TRBV27
CDR3 length: 15
D gene: .
CDR3 protein: CASSYQAVTRGEQYF

J gene: TRBJ1-3
V gene: TRBV7-9
CDR3 length: 16
D gene: .
CDR3 protein: CASSTRLDLVGNTIYF

J gene: TRBJ2-1
V gene: TRBV11-3
CDR3 length: 16
D gene: TRBD2
CDR3 protein: CASSPRLAGVAGEQFF

J gene: TRBJ2-5
V gene: TRBV5-4
CDR3 length: 16
D gene: TRBD2
CDR3 protein: CASSLRTSGALGTQYF

J gene: TRBJ1-4
V gene: TRBV28
CDR3 length: 14
D gene: .
CDR3 protein: CASSEPATNEKLFF

J gene: TRBJ2-7
V gene: TRBV7-2
CDR3 length: 12
D gene: .
CDR3 protein: CASSIQGYEQYF

J gene: TRBJ2-1
V gene: TRBV7-3
CDR3 length: 17
D gene: TRBD2
CDR3 protein: CASSLTQGLAGVHEQFF

J gene: TRBJ2-2
V gene: TRBV27
CDR3 length: 16
D gene: TRBD1
CDR3 protein: CASSPYGTGDPGELFF

J gene: TRBJ2-7
V gene: TRBV2
CDR3 length: 15
D gene: TRBD2
CDR3 protein: CASRHSAGGVYEQYF

J gene: TRBJ1-2
V gene: TRBV5-4
CDR3 length: 14
D gene: .
CDR3 protein: CASSSGGGGYGYTF

J gene: TRBJ2-6
V gene: TRBV5-6
CDR3 length: 17
D gene: TRBD2
CDR3 protein: CASSLAWEGTGANVLTF

J gene: TRBJ2-1
V gene: TRBV2
CDR3 length: 18
D gene: TRBD2
CDR3 protein: CASSQEGLAGVGYNEQFF

J gene: TRBJ2-5
V gene: TRBV5-4
CDR3 length: 20
D gene: TRBD1
CDR3 protein: CASSGDRPNPGDWLGETQYF

J gene: TRBJ1-1
V gene: TRBV11-2
CDR3 length: 12
D gene: .
CDR3 protein: CASSFGLTEAFF

J gene: TRBJ1-4
V gene: TRBV7-9
CDR3 length: 14
D gene: .
CDR3 protein: CASSLVSTNEKLFF

J gene: TRBJ1-1
V gene: TRBV5-8
CDR3 length: 15
D gene: .
CDR3 protein: CASSPEQGSVTEAFF

J gene: TRBJ2-2
V gene: TRBV15
CDR3 length: 15
D gene: TRBD1
CDR3 protein: CATSLSRQGTGELFF

J gene: TRBJ1-1
V gene: TRBV7-9
CDR3 length: 15
D gene: .
CDR3 protein: CASRKPDRLNTEAFF

J gene: TRBJ2-5
V gene: TRBV27
CDR3 length: 19
D gene: TRBD2
CDR3 protein: CASKKSPSWREFDQETQYF

J gene: TRBJ2-1
V gene: TRBV9
CDR3 length: 13
D gene: .
CDR3 protein: CASSVRVGNEQFF

J gene: TRBJ2-7
V gene: TRBV27
CDR3 length: 15
D gene: TRBD2
CDR3 protein: CASSLGLAGAYEQYF

J gene: TRBJ2-7
V gene: TRBV13
CDR3 length: 14
D gene: .
CDR3 protein: CASSLGRGSYEQYF

J gene: TRBJ2-2
V gene: TRBV15
CDR3 length: 14
D gene: TRBD2
CDR3 protein: CATGASGNTGELFF

J gene: TRBJ2-1
V gene: TRBV2
CDR3 length: 16
D gene: TRBD2
CDR3 protein: CASSDGAGGDYNEQFF

J gene: TRBJ1-1
V gene: TRBV5-5
CDR3 length: 12
D gene: .
CDR3 protein: CASRYNRIEAFF

J gene: TRBJ2-7
V gene: TRBV15
CDR3 length: 15
D gene: .
CDR3 protein: CATGVGRESPYEQYF

J gene: TRBJ1-1
V gene: TRBV28
CDR3 length: 15
D gene: .
CDR3 protein: CASTLYGWGNTEAFF

J gene: TRBJ2-1
V gene: TRBV9
CDR3 length: 16
D gene: .
CDR3 protein: CASSVSGGHHYDEQFF

J gene: TRBJ1-1
V gene: TRBV9
CDR3 length: 13
D gene: TRBD1
CDR3 protein: CASSPRDRTEAFF